This entry is about one T cell receptor (beta chain). This entry is derived from a study of blood T cell repertoires in COVID-19. Study as a whole: The samples span acute and convalescent COVID-19 from the United States, Italy and Spain. The analysed material was cDNA or gDNA that came from T cells, B-cell-depleted T cells, or PBMCs.

The V gene's germline CDR1 is SNHLY and CDR2 FYNNEI. V lost 5 bases and J lost 0, with 11 bases in between. The CDR3 spans 16 residues. Authors' methods: Estimated nucleated cell counts came from reference gene primer amplification. Only in-frame clones appear in the TCRdb table, and some are missing; sequencing was by immunoSEQ multiplex PCR. That table furnishes V, J and clone size, whereas the DNA furnished D and trimming. The repertoire holds around 300,000 clones, with approximately 88% as singletons. The source material was peripheral blood. The J gene is TRBJ2-6, the V gene TRBV2, with TRBD1 as a possible D gene (6 bases). The TCR was taken from a man in his fifties or sixties with acute or convalescent COVID-19. As DNA, the CDR3 is TGTGCCAGCAGTCCCGGACAGACCTCTGGGGCCAACGTCCTGACTTTC. Residues: CASSPGQTSGANVLTF.